This T cell receptor beta chain was retrieved from a study of shared clonotypes between healthy human individuals. Libraries were prepared by immunoSEQ multiplex PCR; TCRdb keeps only in-frame clonotypes and omits some of them. There are roughly 2,500,000 clones in the sample; approximately 94% occur only once, and 0.36% lies in the top ten. This CDR3 is built from 16 residues. J was trimmed by 3 bases and V by 5 bases; bases with no gene match: 13. The germline V gene encodes CDR1 SNHLY and CDR2 FYNNEI. The source is a young man in good health. Some clones in this sample may be carry-over from other donors' samples. The rearrangement links TRBV2 to TRBJ2-7; 7 bases agree with TRBD2. The sample consisted of naive CD4+ T cells from PBMCs. Indicated subset: CD45RA+ positively selected. CDR3 coding DNA: TGTGCCAGCAGTAGTATTCGGGGGGAGGGGTTCTACGAGCAGTACTTC. It yields the protein CASSSIRGEGFYEQYF.